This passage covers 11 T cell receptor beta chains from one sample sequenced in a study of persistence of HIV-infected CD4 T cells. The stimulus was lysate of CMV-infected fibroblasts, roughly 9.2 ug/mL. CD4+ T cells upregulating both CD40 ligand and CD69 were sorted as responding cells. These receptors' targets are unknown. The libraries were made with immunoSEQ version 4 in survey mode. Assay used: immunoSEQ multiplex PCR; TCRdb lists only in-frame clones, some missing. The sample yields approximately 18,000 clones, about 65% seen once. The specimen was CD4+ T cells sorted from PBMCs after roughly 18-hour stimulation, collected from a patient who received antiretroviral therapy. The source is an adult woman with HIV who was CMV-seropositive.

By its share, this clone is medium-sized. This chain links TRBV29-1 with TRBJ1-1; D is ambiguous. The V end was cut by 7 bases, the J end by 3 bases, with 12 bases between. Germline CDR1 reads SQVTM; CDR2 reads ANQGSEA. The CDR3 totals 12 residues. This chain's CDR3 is CSAEPHDTEAFF. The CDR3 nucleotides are TGCAGCGCCGAGCCCCATGACACTGAAGCTTTCTTT.

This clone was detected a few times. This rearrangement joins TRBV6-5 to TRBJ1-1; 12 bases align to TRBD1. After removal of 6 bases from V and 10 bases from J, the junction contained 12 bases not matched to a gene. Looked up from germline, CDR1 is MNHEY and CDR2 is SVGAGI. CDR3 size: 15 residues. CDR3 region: CASSPTRDRGPRAFF. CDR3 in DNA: TGTGCCAGCAGCCCCACCCGGGACAGGGGGCCGAGAGCTTTCTTT.

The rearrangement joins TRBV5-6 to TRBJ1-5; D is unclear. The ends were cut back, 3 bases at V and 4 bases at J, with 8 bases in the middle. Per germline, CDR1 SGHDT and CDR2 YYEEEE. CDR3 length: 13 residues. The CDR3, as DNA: TGTGCCAGCAGCTCGGGTCGGAATCAGCCCCAGCATTTT. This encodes CASSSGRNQPQHF.

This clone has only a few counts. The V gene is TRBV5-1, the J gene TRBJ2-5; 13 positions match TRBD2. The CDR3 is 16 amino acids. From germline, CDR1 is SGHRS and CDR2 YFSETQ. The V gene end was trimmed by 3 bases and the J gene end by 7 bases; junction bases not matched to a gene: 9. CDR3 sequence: CASSSSTSGGRGTQYF. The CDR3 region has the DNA TGCGCCAGCAGCTCGTCGACTAGCGGGGGGCGAGGGACCCAGTACTTC.

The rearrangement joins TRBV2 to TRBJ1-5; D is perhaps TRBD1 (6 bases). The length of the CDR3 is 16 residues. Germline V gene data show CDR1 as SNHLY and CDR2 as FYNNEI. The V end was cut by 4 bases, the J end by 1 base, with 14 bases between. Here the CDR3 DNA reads TGTGCCAGCAGTGCGGGGGCTCCTGGAAGCAATCAGCCCCAGCATTTT. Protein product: CASSAGAPGSNQPQHF.

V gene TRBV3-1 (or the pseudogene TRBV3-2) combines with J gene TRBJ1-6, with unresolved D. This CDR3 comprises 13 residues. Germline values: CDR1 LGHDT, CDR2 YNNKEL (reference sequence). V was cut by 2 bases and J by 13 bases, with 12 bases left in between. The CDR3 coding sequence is TGTGCCAGCAGCCAACCCCCCGGCTGGCCCCTCCACTTT. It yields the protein CASSQPPGWPLHF.

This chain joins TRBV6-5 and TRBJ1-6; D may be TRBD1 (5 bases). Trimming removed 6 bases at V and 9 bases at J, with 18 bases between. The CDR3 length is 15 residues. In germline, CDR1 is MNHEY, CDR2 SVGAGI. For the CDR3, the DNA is TGTGCCAGCAGGAGCCGTAGGAGTAGGGGTTCACCCCTCCACTTT. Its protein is CASRSRRSRGSPLHF.

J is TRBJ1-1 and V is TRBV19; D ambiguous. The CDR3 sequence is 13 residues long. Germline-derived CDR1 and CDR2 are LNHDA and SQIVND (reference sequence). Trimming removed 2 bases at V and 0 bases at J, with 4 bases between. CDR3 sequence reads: CASSISLNTEAFF. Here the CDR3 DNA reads TGTGCCAGTAGTATATCACTGAACACTGAAGCTTTCTTT.

The CDR3 spells CASSIRDTSNYGYTF. CDR3 nucleotides: TGTGCCAGTAGTATACGGGATACCTCTAACTATGGCTACACCTTC. The rearrangement links TRBV19 to TRBJ1-2; D is unclear. Germline V gene sequence: CDR1 LNHDA, CDR2 SQIVND (reference sequence). V was pared by 2 bases and J by 0 bases, with 10 bases between. The CDR3 sequence is 15 residues long.

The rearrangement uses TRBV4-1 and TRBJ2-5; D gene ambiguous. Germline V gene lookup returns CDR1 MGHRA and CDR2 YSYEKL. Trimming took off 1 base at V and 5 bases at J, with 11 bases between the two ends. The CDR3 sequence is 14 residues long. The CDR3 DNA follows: TGCGCCAGCAGCCAAGGTGGTACCTCGGAGACCCAGTACTTC. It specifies CASSQGGTSETQYF.

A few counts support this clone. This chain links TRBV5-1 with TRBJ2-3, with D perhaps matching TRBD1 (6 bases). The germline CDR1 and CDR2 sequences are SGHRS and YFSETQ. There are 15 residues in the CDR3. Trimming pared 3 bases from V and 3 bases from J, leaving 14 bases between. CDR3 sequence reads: CASSSYGQMTDTQYF. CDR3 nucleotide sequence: TGCGCCAGCAGCTCATACGGACAGATGACAGATACGCAGTATTTT.